The clone carrying this TCR beta chain was detected only a few times. Its target is unknown. TCRdb used MiXCR to reprocess the RT-PCR reads, holding one entry per CDR3 protein. The data show some 540,000 distinct CDR3 sequences, approximately 20% seen once. V shed 3 bases, J shed 0 bases, and the junction held 1 base outside the gene matches. The germline V gene encodes CDR1 SGHVS and CDR2 FNYEAQ. The CDR3 contains 16 residues. The entry originates in a study of response to subunit inactivated influenza vaccine. Study-wide results and caveats: It was suggested by the authors that few new T cells are recruited by each seasonal influenza vaccination.

Separately, the same data were catalogued under a study of T cells expressing NK-cell markers. That study reports: The authors made TCR beta cDNA libraries by 5'RACE template switching. This switching added a universal primer site and UMIs. Topping the CD3+CD56-NKG2C+ fraction as well were these clonotypes, in a few donors. Nothing established the HCMV specificity of expanded NKG2C+ T cell clones.

The input for sequencing was CD4+ T cells sorted from PBMCs, taken 11 to 12 days after vaccination. This TCR derives from a man aged 45-65 years who received an inactivated influenza vaccine. The chain uses TRBV7-6 and TRBJ2-1; TRBD2 matches at 11 bases. In DNA form, the CDR3 reads TGTGCCAGCAGCTTGACTAGCGGGACCTCCTACAATGAGCAGTTCTTC. Translation: CASSLTSGTSYNEQFF.